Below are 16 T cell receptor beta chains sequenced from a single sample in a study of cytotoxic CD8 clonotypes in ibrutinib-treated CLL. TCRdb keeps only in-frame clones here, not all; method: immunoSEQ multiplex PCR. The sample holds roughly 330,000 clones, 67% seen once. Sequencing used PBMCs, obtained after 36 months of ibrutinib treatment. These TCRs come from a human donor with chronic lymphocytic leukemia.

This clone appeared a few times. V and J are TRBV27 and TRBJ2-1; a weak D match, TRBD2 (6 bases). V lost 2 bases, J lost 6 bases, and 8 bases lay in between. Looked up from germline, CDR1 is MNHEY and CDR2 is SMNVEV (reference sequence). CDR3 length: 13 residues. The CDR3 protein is CASSLGRLNEQFF. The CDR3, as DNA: TGTGCCAGCAGTTTAGGGAGGCTCAATGAGCAGTTCTTC.

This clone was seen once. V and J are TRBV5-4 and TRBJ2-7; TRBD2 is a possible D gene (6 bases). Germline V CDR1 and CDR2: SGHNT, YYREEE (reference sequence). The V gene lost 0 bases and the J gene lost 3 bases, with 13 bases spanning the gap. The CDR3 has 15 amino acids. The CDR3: CASSLGNGGGYEQYF. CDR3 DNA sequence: TGTGCCAGCAGCTTGGGGAACGGGGGAGGCTACGAGCAGTACTTC.

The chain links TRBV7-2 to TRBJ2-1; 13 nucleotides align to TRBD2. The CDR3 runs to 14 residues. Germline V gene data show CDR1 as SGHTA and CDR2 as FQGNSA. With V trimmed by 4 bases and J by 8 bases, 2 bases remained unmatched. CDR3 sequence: CASSWTSGSYEQFF. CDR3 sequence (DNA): TGTGCCAGCAGCTGGACTAGCGGGAGCTATGAGCAGTTCTTC.

The CDR3 DNA sequence: TGTGCCAGCAGCGCGTCAACTAGCGGGAGACGAACAGATACGCAGTATTTT. Translation: CASSASTSGRRTDTQYF. The genes are TRBV9 and TRBJ2-3; 11 positions match TRBD2. The CDR3 spans 17 residues. V lost 3 bases and J lost 3; bases outside the gene matches: 9. Germline lookup yields CDR1 SGDLS and CDR2 YYNGEE.

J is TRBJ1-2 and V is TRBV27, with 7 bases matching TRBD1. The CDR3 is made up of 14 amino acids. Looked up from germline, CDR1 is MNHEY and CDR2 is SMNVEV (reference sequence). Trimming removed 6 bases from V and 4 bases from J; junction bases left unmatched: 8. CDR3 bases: TGTGCCAGCAGCCCCAACAGGGGAGGCTATGGCTACACCTTC. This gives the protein CASSPNRGGYGYTF.

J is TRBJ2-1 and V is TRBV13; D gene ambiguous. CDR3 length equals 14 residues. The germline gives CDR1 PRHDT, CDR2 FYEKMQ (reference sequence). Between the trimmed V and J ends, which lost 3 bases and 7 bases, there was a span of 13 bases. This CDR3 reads CASSFGRRGNEQFF. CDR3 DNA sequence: TGTGCCAGCAGCTTCGGCCGCCGTGGGAATGAGCAGTTCTTC.

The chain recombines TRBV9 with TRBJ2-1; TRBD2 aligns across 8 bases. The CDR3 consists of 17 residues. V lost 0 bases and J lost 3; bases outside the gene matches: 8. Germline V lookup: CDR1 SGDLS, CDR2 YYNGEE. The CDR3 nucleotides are TGTGCCAGCAGCGTAGCTGTCGGCGGGGGGCTCTACAATGAGCAGTTCTTC. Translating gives CASSVAVGGGLYNEQFF.

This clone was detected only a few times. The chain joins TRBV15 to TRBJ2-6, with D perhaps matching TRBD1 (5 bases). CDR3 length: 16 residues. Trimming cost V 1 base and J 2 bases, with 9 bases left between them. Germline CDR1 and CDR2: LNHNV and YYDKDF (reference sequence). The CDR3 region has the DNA TGTGCCACCAGCAGAGGCAGGGTCGCTGGGGCCAACGTCCTGACTTTC. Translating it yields CATSRGRVAGANVLTF.

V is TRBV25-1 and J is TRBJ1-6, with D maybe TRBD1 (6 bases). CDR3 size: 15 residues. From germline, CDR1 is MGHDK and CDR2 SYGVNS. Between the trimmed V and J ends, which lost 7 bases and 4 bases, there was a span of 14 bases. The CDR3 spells CASNQGLGYNSPLHF. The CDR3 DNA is TGTGCCAGCAATCAGGGGTTAGGGTATAATTCACCCCTCCACTTT.

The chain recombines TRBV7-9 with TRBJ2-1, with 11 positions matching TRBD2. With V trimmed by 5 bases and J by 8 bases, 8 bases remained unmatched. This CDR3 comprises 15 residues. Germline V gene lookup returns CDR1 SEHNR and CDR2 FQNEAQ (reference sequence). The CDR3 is CASSRSGGAWDEQFF. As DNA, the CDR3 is TGTGCCAGCAGCCGTAGCGGGGGGGCCTGGGATGAGCAGTTCTTC.

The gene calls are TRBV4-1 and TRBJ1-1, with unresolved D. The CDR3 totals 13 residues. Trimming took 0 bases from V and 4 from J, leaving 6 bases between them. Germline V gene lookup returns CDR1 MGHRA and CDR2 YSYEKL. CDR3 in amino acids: CASSQEESTEAFF. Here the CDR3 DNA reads TGCGCCAGCAGCCAAGAAGAGAGCACTGAAGCTTTCTTT.

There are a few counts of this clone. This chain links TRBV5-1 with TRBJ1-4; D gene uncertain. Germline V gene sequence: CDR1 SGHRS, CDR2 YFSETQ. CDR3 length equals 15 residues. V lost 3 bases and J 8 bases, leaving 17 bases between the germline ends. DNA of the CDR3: TGCGCCAGCAGCTGGTTCTCGGGGAGTAGAGAAAAACTGTTTTTT. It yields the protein CASSWFSGSREKLFF.

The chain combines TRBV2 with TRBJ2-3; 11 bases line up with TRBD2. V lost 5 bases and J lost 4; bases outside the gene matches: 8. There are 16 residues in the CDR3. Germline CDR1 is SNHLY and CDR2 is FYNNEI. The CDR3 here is CASSPRLAGGSDTQYF. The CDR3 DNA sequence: TGTGCCAGCAGTCCAAGATTAGCGGGAGGGTCAGATACGCAGTATTTT.

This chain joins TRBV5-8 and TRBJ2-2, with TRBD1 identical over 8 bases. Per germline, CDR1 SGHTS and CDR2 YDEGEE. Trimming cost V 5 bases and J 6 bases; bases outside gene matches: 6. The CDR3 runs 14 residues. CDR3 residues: CASSRTGIPGELFF. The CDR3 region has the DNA TGTGCCAGCAGTCGGACAGGGATTCCCGGGGAGCTGTTTTTT.

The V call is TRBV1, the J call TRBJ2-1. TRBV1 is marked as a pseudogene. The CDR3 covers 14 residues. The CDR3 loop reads CTSSQLGIYNEQFF. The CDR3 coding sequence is TGCACCAGCAGCCAACTGGGGATCTACAATGAGCAGTTCTTC.

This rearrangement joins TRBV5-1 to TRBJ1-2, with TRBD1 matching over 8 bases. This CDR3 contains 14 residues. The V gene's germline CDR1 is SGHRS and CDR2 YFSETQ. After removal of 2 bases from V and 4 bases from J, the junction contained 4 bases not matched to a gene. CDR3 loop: CASSFSGGGYGYTF. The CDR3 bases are TGCGCCAGCAGCTTTTCAGGGGGCGGCTATGGCTACACCTTC.